The present TCR beta chain was sequenced within a study of blood T cells in healthy people across ages. Study outcomes and limitations: Donor CMV infection status was unknown, possibly confounding age-related changes in expanded clonotypes.

The germline gives CDR1 WSHSY, CDR2 SAAADI. The CDR3 spans 18 residues. Trimming shortened V by 6 bases and J by 0 bases, and 21 bases separated the two germline ends. The donors, healthy Caucasians from Russia, were aged roughly 6 to 100. Concerning this clonotype: What it binds is unknown.

Sample-barcoded 5' priming and a J-beta primer mix drove a second PCR of roughly 6 to 12 cycles. TCRdb re-analysed the 5' RACE reads in MiXCR, keeping a single row per CDR3 protein. The data contain about 2 million distinct CDR3 sequences, around half of them seen just once; the ten biggest clones take up 2% to 2.5%. The origin of this receptor is a woman aged 40-49 years in good health. Sequenced: blood. The chain employs TRBV10-2 and TRBJ2-1; D is possibly TRBD1 or TRBD2 (5 bases each). The CDR3 DNA follows: TGCGCCAGCAGAGATGCCGCCGGGACCTCGAACTCCTACAATGAGCAGTTCTTC. Translating gives CASRDAAGTSNSYNEQFF.